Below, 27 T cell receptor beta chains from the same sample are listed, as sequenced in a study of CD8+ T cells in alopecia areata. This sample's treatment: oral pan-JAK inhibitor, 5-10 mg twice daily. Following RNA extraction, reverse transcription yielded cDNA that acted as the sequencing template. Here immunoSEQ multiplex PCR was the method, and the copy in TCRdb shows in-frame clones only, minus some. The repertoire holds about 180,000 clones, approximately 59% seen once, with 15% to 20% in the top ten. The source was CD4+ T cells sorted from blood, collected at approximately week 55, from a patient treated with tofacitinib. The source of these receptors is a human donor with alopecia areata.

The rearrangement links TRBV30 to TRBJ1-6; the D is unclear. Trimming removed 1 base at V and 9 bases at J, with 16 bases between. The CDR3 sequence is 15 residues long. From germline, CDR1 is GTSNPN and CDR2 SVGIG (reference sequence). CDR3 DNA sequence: TGTGCCTGGAGTGATGGCGGCAGGCCTGGTTCACCCCTCCACTTT. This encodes CAWSDGGRPGSPLHF.

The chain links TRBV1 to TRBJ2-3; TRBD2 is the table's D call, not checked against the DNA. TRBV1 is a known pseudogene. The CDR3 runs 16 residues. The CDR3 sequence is CTSRGLAGGSTDTQYF. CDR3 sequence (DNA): TGCACCAGCAGGGGACTAGCGGGGGGCAGCACAGATACGCAGTATTTT.

DNA of the CDR3: TGTGCCTGTCGCCCAGGGACATCCTATGGCTACACCTTC. This codes for CACRPGTSYGYTF. This rearrangement joins TRBV30 to TRBJ1-2, with TRBD1 as a possible D gene (6 bases). V gave up 6 bases and J gave up 4 bases, with 15 bases separating them. The CDR3 length is 13 residues. Germline V CDR1 and CDR2: GTSNPN, SVGIG (reference sequence). Using reference TRBV30 and TRBJ1-2 for the parts outside the CDR3, the full variable domain is SQTIHQWPATLVQPVGSPLSLECTVEGTSNPNLYWYRQAAGRGLQLLFYSVGIGQISSEVPQNLSASRPQDRQFILSSKKLLLSDSGFYLCACRPGTSYGYTFGSGTRLTVV.

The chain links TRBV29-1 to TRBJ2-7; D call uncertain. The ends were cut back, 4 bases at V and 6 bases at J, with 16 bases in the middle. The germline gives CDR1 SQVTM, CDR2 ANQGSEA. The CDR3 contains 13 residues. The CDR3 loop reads CSVGKLEPSEQYF. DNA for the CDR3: TGCAGCGTTGGGAAATTAGAGCCCTCCGAGCAGTACTTC.

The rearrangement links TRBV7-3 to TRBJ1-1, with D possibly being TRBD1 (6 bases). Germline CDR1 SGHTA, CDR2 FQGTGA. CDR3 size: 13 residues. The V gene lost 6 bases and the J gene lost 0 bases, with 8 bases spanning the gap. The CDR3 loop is CASSRTVNTEAFF. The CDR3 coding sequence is TGTGCCAGCAGTCGGACAGTGAACACTGAAGCTTTCTTT. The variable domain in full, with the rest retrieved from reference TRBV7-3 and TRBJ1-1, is GAGVSQTPSNKVTEKGKYVELRCDPISGHTALYWYRQSLGQGPEFLIYFQGTGAADDSGLPNDRFFAVRPEGSVSTLKIQRTERGDSAVYLCASSRTVNTEAFFGQGTRLTVV.

CDR3 amino acids: CASSTMTGAPYEQYF. CDR3 DNA: TGTGCCAGTAGTACTATGACAGGGGCGCCCTACGAGCAGTACTTC. The chain links TRBV19 to TRBJ2-7, with TRBD1 matching 8 bases. Germline CDR1 is LNHDA and CDR2 is SQIVND (reference sequence). The CDR3 consists of 15 residues. V lost 4 bases to trimming and J lost 2 bases; unmatched junction nucleotides: 7.

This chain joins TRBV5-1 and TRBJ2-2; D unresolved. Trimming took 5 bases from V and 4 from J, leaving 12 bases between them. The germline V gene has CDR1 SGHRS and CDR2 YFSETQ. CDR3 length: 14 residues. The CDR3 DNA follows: TGCGCCAGCAGGCCTACAACAGCCACCGGGGAGCTGTTTTTT. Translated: CASRPTTATGELFF.

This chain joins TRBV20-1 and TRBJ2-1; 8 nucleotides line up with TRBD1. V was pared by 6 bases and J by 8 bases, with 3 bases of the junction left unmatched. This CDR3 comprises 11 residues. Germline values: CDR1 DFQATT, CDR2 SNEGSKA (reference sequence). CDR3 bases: TGCAGTGCAAGGACAGGGTATGAGCAGTTCTTC. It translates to CSARTGYEQFF.

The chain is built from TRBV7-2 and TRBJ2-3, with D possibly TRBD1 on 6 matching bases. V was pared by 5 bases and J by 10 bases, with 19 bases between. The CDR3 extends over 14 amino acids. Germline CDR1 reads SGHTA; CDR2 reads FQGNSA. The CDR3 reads CASSRNRQETPQYF. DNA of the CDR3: TGTGCCAGCAGCCGAAATCGACAGGAGACTCCGCAGTATTTT.

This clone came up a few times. The CDR3 region has the DNA TGTGCCAGCACCGGGGGTCTGACTGGAAACACCATATATTTT. Translated, it gives CASTGGLTGNTIYF. The chain is built from TRBV28 and TRBJ1-3; D is possibly TRBD1 (5 bases). CDR3 length: 14 residues. V lost 7 bases and J 2 bases, leaving 12 bases between the germline ends. Germline lookup yields CDR1 MDHEN and CDR2 SYDVKM.

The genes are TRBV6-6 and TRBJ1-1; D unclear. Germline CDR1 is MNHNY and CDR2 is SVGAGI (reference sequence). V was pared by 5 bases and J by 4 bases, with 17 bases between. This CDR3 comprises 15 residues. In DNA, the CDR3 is TGTGCCAGCAGTCCGACATCCCTTAGGACCACTGAAGCTTTCTTT. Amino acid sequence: CASSPTSLRTTEAFF.

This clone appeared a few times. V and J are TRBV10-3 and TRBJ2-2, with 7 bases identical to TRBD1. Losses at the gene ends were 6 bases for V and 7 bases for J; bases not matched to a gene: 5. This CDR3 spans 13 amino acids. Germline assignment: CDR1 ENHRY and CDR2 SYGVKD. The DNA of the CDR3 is TGTGCCATCAGAGGACAGGTCCGCGGGGAGCTGTTTTTT. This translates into CAIRGQVRGELFF.

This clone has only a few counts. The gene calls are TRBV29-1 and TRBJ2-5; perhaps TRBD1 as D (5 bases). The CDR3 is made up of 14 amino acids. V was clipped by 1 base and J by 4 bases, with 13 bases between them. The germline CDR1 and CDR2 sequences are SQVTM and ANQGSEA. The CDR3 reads CSVEGVRVGETQYF. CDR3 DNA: TGCAGCGTTGAAGGCGTCAGGGTCGGAGAGACCCAGTACTTC.

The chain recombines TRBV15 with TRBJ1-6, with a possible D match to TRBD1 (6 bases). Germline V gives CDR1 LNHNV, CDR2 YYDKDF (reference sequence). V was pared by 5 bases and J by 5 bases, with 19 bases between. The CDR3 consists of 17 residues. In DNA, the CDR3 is TGTGCCACCAGCCCCTTTTGGGGGCCTATTAATAATTCACCCCTCCACTTT. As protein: CATSPFWGPINNSPLHF. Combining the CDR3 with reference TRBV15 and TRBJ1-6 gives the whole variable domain DAMVIQNPRYQVTQFGKPVTLSCSQTLNHNVMYWYQQKSSQAPKLLFHYYDKDFNNEADTPDNFQSRRPNTSFCFLDIRSPGLGDTAMYLCATSPFWGPINNSPLHFGNGTRLTVT.

This CDR3 reads CASSWQANTEAFF. In DNA, the CDR3 is TGTGCCAGCAGCTGGCAGGCCAACACTGAAGCTTTCTTT. V and J are TRBV6-5 and TRBJ1-1; D call uncertain. V shed 6 bases and J shed 2 bases, with 10 bases lying between them. From germline, CDR1 is MNHEY and CDR2 SVGAGI. The length of the CDR3 is 13 residues.

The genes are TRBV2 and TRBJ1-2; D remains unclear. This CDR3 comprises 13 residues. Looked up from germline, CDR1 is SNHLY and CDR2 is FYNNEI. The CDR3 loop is CSSTAGSDYGYTF. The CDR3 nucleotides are TGTTCTTCGACTGCGGGCAGCGACTATGGCTACACCTTC.

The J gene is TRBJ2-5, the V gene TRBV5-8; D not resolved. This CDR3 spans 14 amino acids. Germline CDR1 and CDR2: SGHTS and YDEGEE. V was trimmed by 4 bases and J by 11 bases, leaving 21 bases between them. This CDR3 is CASSQWTDRVGQYF. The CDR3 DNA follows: TGTGCCAGCAGCCAGTGGACGGATCGGGTGGGTCAGTACTTC.

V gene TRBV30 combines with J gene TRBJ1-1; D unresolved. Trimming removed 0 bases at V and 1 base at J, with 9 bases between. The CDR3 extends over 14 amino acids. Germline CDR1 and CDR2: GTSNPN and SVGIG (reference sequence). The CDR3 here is CAWSVYRANTEAFF. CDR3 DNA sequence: TGTGCCTGGAGTGTATATAGGGCGAACACTGAAGCTTTCTTT.

Here the CDR3 DNA reads TGTGCCAGCAGTGAACGTTTCGAGCAGTACTTC. Its protein is CASSERFEQYF. The chain is built from TRBV6-1 and TRBJ2-7, with unresolved D. V was shortened by 2 bases and J by 6 bases, with 5 bases between the two germline ends. This CDR3 spans 11 amino acids. CDR1 is MNHNS and CDR2 is SASEGT in the germline V gene.

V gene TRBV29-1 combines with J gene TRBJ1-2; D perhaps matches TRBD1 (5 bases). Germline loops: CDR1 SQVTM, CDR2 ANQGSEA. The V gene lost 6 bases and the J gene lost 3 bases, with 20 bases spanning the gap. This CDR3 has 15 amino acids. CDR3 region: CSVVGRGLRDYGYTF. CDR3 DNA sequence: TGCAGCGTAGTGGGACGGGGACTACGGGACTATGGCTACACCTTC.

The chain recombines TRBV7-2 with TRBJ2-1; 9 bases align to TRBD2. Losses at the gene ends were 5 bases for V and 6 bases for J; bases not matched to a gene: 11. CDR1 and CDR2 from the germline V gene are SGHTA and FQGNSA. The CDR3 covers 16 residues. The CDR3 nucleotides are TGTGCCAGCAGCGCCCCCGCGGGGGGGCTGGGCAATGAGCAGTTCTTC. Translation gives CASSAPAGGLGNEQFF. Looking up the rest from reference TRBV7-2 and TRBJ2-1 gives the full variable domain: GAGVSQSPSNKVTEKGKDVELRCDPISGHTALYWYRQSLGQGLEFLIYFQGNSAPDKSGLPSDRFSAERTGGSVSTLTIQRTQQEDSAVYLCASSAPAGGLGNEQFFGPGTRLTVL.

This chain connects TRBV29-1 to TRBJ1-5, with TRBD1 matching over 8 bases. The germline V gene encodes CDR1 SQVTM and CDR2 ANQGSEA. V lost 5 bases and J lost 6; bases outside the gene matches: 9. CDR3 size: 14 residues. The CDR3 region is CSVSQGDTSQPQHF. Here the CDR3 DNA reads TGCAGCGTTTCACAGGGGGACACATCTCAGCCCCAGCATTTT. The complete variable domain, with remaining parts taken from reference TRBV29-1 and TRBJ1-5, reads SAVISQKPSRDICQRGTSLTIQCQVDSQVTMMFWYRQQPGQSLTLIATANQGSEATYESGFVIDKFPISRPNLTFSTLTVSNMSPEDSSIYLCSVSQGDTSQPQHFGDGTRLSIL.

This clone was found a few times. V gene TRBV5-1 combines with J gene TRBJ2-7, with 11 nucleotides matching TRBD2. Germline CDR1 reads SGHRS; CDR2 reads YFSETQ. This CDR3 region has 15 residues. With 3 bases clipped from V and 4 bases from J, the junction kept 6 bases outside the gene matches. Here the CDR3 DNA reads TGCGCCAGCAGCTGGACCGGACTAGCGGGTTACGAGCAGTACTTC. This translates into CASSWTGLAGYEQYF.

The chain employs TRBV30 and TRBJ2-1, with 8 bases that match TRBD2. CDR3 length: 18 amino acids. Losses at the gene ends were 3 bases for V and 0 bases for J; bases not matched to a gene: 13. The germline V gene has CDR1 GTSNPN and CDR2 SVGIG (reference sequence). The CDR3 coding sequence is TGTGCCTGGAGACCTGTTAGGGCGGGGGGCCCCTCCTACAATGAGCAGTTCTTC. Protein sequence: CAWRPVRAGGPSYNEQFF.

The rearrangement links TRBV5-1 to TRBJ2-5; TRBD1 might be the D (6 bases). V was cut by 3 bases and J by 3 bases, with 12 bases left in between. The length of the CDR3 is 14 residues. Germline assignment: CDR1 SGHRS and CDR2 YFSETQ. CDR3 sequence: CASSSEPGEETQYF. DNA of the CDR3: TGCGCCAGCAGCTCGGAACCAGGGGAAGAGACCCAGTACTTC. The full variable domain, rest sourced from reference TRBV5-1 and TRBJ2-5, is KAGVTQTPRYLIKTRGQQVTLSCSPISGHRSVSWYQQTPGQGLQFLFEYFSETQRNKGNFPGRFSGRQFSNSRSEMNVSTLELGDSALYLCASSSEPGEETQYFGPGTRLLVL.

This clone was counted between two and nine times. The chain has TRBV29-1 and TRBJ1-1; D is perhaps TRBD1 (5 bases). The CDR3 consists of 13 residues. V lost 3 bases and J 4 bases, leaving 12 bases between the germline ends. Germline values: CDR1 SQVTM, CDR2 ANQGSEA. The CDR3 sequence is CSVEGRVGTEAFF. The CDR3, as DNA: TGCAGCGTTGAGGGCAGGGTTGGCACTGAAGCTTTCTTT.

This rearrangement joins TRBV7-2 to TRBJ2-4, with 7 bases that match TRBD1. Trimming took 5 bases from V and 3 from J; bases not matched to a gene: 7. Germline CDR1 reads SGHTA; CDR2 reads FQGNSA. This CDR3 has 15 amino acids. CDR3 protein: CASSQGDSDKNIQYF. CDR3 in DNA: TGTGCCAGCAGCCAGGGGGATTCAGACAAAAACATTCAGTACTTC. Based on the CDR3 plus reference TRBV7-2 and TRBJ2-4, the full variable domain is GAGVSQSPSNKVTEKGKDVELRCDPISGHTALYWYRQSLGQGLEFLIYFQGNSAPDKSGLPSDRFSAERTGGSVSTLTIQRTQQEDSAVYLCASSQGDSDKNIQYFGAGTRLSVL.